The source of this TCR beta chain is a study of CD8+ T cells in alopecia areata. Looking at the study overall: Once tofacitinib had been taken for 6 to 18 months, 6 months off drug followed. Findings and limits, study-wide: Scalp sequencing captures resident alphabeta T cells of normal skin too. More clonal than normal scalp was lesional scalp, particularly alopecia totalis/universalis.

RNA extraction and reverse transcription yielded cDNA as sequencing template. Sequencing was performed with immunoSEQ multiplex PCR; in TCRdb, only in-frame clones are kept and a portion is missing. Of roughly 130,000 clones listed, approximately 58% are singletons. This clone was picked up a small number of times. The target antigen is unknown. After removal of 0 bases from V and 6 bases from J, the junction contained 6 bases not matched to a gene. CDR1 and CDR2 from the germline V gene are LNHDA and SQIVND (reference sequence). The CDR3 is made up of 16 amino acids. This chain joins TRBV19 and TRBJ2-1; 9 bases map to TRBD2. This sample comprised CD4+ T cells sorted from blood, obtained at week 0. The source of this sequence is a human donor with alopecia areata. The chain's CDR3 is CASSIDRGTSSNEQFF. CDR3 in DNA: TGTGCCAGTAGTATAGATCGTGGGACTAGCTCCAATGAGCAGTTCTTC. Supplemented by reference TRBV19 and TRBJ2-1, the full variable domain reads DGGITQSPKYLFRKEGQNVTLSCEQNLNHDAMYWYRQDPGQGLRLIYYSQIVNDFQKGDIAEGYSVSREKKESFPLTVTSAQKNPTAFYLCASSIDRGTSSNEQFFGPGTRLTVL.